This entry lists 10 T cell receptor beta chains sequenced from one sample in a study of blood T cell repertoires in COVID-19. This table comes from immunoSEQ multiplex PCR, and its TCRdb copy is limited to in-frame clones, with some not included. The repertoire consists of 210,000 or so clones, with approximately 81% occurring once and the leading ten covering more than 9%. The sequenced material came from peripheral blood. The receptor set was obtained from an elderly woman with acute or convalescent COVID-19.

The chain joins TRBV21-1 to TRBJ1-2; TRBD1 is taken as the D call from the table, unchecked against the DNA. TRBV21-1 is deemed a pseudogene. The CDR3 is 15 amino acids. The CDR3 DNA reads TGTGCCAGCAGCAACTCCACAGGGCAATTATATGGCTACACCTTC. Its translation is CASSNSTGQLYGYTF.

The J gene is TRBJ1-5, the V gene TRBV14; tentative D call: TRBD1 (6 bases). Trimming took 7 bases from V and 2 from J, leaving 9 bases between them. The germline gives CDR1 SGHDN, CDR2 FVKESK. CDR3 length: 13 amino acids. The CDR3 spells CASNRERNQPQHF. The DNA for the CDR3 is TGTGCCAGCAACAGGGAGCGCAATCAGCCCCAGCATTTT.

This chain links TRBV25-1 with TRBJ1-4; no definite D call. This CDR3 region has 15 residues. Trimming stripped 3 bases from V and 0 bases from J, with 8 bases between. Germline V gene sequence: CDR1 MGHDK, CDR2 SYGVNS. CDR3 sequence: CASSDDRATNEKLFF. CDR3 in DNA: TGTGCCAGCAGTGATGATCGGGCAACTAATGAAAAACTGTTTTTT.

CDR3 sequence: CASSLAGGPLYEQFF. CDR3 DNA: TGTGCCAGCAGCTTAGCGGGAGGGCCTTTATATGAGCAGTTCTTC. The chain has TRBV7-2 and TRBJ2-1; 7 bases line up with TRBD2. There are 15 residues in the CDR3. Germline values: CDR1 SGHTA, CDR2 FQGNSA. J lost 8 bases, V lost 0 bases, and 7 bases had no gene match.

In this sample, this clone turned up a few times. The rearrangement uses TRBV29-1 and TRBJ1-6, with 10 bases matching TRBD1. V shed 5 bases and J 9 bases; nucleotides not matched to a gene: 7. Germline V gene sequence: CDR1 SQVTM, CDR2 ANQGSEA. The CDR3 totals 14 residues. CDR3 bases: TGCAGCGTTCGACAGGGGGCAGTAGGTTCACCCCTCCACTTT. It codes for CSVRQGAVGSPLHF.

The chain links TRBV6-5 to TRBJ2-1, with 8 bases matching TRBD2. Germline trimming cut 5 bases from V and 2 bases from J; bases unmatched to any gene: 5. The CDR3 sequence is 15 residues long. Germline V gene sequence: CDR1 MNHEY, CDR2 SVGAGI. The CDR3 bases are TGTGCCAGCAGTCGCCCGGGACTAGCCTACAATGAGCAGTTCTTC. This encodes CASSRPGLAYNEQFF.

The table lists this clone with a few counts. The chain recombines TRBV30 with TRBJ1-2, with D possibly being TRBD1 (5 bases). The V gene's germline CDR1 is GTSNPN and CDR2 SVGIG (reference sequence). The ends were cut back, 0 bases at V and 7 bases at J, with 15 bases in the middle. The CDR3 length is 14 residues. The CDR3: CAWSVAGRGVGYTF. CDR3 DNA: TGTGCCTGGAGTGTGGCAGGGCGCGGGGTTGGCTACACCTTC.

The table lists this clone with many counts. The CDR3 bases are TGTGCCAGCAGTCTACAGGGGAACACCATATATTTT. Its translation: CASSLQGNTIYF. This rearrangement joins TRBV12-3 or TRBV12-4 to TRBJ1-3; the match to TRBD1 covers 7 bases. This CDR3 is built from 12 residues. After removal of 5 bases from V and 7 bases from J, the junction contained 2 bases not matched to a gene.

The V call is TRBV27, the J call TRBJ2-7; D remains ambiguous. This CDR3 comprises 14 residues. Looked up from germline, CDR1 is MNHEY and CDR2 is SMNVEV (reference sequence). Trimming took 6 bases from V and 0 from J, leaving 12 bases between them. The CDR3, as DNA: TGTGCCAGCAGCCCCCTCGACACCTCCTACGAGCAGTACTTC. Translation gives CASSPLDTSYEQYF.

The chain carries TRBV7-6 and TRBJ2-7; 9 nucleotides agree with TRBD2. The CDR3 extends over 15 amino acids. Trimming took 1 base from V and 1 from J; bases not matched to a gene: 2. Germline CDR1 and CDR2: SGHVS and FNYEAQ. DNA of the CDR3: TGTGCCAGCAGCTTAGAAAGCGGGGGGTCCTACGAGCAGTACTTC. Amino acids: CASSLESGGSYEQYF.